These 14 T cell receptor beta chains came from one sample sequenced in a study of T-cell memory formation after mild COVID-19. MiXCR, run by TCRdb on the 5' RACE reads, gives a single entry per CDR3 protein. The repertoire holds around 340,000 distinct CDR3 sequences, with about an eighth as singletons. The specimen sequenced was PBMCs or a T cell subset sorted from them (not recorded which). The receptors stem from a man aged 18 to 29 who had mild COVID-19 (a few samples of this study predate the infection). Cell type and time point are not known.

This clonotype was seen a few times. The rearrangement links TRBV25-1 to TRBJ1-1; D gene ambiguous. From germline, CDR1 is MGHDK and CDR2 SYGVNS. CDR3 length: 14 residues. Trimming shortened V by 7 bases and J by 1 base, and 13 bases separated the two germline ends. The DNA for the CDR3 is TGTGCCAGCACAGACTACACGACGAACACTGAAGCTTTCTTT. Its translation is CASTDYTTNTEAFF.

This clonotype has a handful of counts. This chain joins TRBV5-1 and TRBJ2-3; 12 bases align to TRBD1. The CDR3 has 17 amino acids. Germline lookup yields CDR1 SGHRS and CDR2 YFSETQ. Germline trimming cut 1 base from V and 6 bases from J; bases unmatched to any gene: 9. The DNA for the CDR3 is TGCGCCAGCAGCTTGTTGGGGGACAGGGGGCGAGTGGATACGCAGTATTTT. This sequence encodes CASSLLGDRGRVDTQYF.

This sequence joins TRBV7-2 and TRBJ2-5, with D tentatively TRBD1 (6 bases). The V gene's germline CDR1 is SGHTA and CDR2 FQGNSA. This CDR3 comprises 14 residues. Deletions cut 8 bases from V and 4 bases from J, with 17 bases between. The CDR3 nucleotides are TGTGCCAGCTCCCGCGCCCGGACAGTAGAGACCCAGTACTTC. It codes for CASSRARTVETQYF. The complete variable domain, with remaining parts taken from reference TRBV7-2 and TRBJ2-5, reads GAGVSQSPSNKVTEKGKDVELRCDPISGHTALYWYRQSLGQGLEFLIYFQGNSAPDKSGLPSDRFSAERTGGSVSTLTIQRTQQEDSAVYLCASSRARTVETQYFGPGTRLLVL.

The chain couples TRBV18 to TRBJ1-1; possibly TRBD1 for D (5 bases). This CDR3 region has 13 residues. Germline loops: CDR1 KGHSH, CDR2 LQKENI. With 6 bases removed from V and 8 bases from J, the gap between germline ends came to 16 bases. In DNA, the CDR3 is TGTGCCAGCTCGCAAAACCGGGACCAAGAAGCTTTCTTT. Encoded protein: CASSQNRDQEAFF.

This clonotype has ten or more counts. The chain couples TRBV6-1 to TRBJ1-1; D perhaps matches TRBD1 (5 bases). The germline CDR1 and CDR2 sequences are MNHNS and SASEGT. V was clipped by 5 bases and J by 1 base, with 11 bases between them. CDR3 length: 14 amino acids. CDR3 region: CASSPLGQNTEAFF. CDR3 coding DNA: TGTGCCAGCAGTCCGCTAGGACAGAACACTGAAGCTTTCTTT.

This clonotype occurred many times. The genes are TRBV27 and TRBJ1-2; D unclear. CDR3 length: 16 residues. Germline V gives CDR1 MNHEY, CDR2 SMNVEV (reference sequence). V was shortened by 5 bases and J by 7 bases, with 23 bases between the two germline ends. The CDR3: CASSGQRSSYIGGYTF. As DNA, the CDR3 is TGTGCCAGCAGTGGCCAACGAAGCTCTTATATCGGTGGCTACACCTTC.

This clonotype appeared a few times. The chain carries TRBV3-1 and TRBJ2-2; D call uncertain. This CDR3 region has 18 residues. V was shortened by 0 bases and J by 0 bases, with 14 bases between the two germline ends. Germline-derived CDR1 and CDR2 are LGHDT and YNNKEL (reference sequence). In nucleotides, the CDR3 is TGTGCCAGCAGCCAAGACCTATATGGACCGGCGAACACCGGGGAGCTGTTTTTT. It specifies CASSQDLYGPANTGELFF.

This clonotype was counted a few times. V gene TRBV25-1 combines with J gene TRBJ1-6; unclear D gene. V lost 6 bases to trimming and J lost 9 bases, with 15 bases between them. CDR1 is MGHDK and CDR2 is SYGVNS in the germline V gene. This CDR3 is 14 amino acids long. The CDR3 region has the DNA TGTGCCAGCAGGGCCGGGCCAAACGGTTCACCCCTCCACTTT. Amino acids: CASRAGPNGSPLHF.

This clonotype was seen only a few times. The CDR3 reads CASSQGGGAKQYV. The DNA of the CDR3 is TGTGCCAGCAGCCAAGGCGGTGGGGCGAAGCAGTACGTC. The chain has TRBV3-1 and TRBJ2-7; tentatively, D is TRBD1 (5 bases). Germline-derived CDR1 and CDR2 are LGHDT and YNNKEL (reference sequence). The germline V and J ends were trimmed by 1 base and 8 bases, with 12 bases remaining between them. The CDR3 consists of 13 residues.

In this sample, this clonotype turned up a few times. A junction end diverges from the germline sequence, so it may reflect a read error. The chain employs TRBV5-4 and TRBJ2-5, with D perhaps assigned TRBD1 or TRBD2 (6 bases each). The CDR3 covers 12 residues. Germline V gene sequence: CDR1 SGHNT, CDR2 YYREEE (reference sequence). CDR3 DNA sequence: TGTGCCAGCAGCTTGACAGGGAGGAGAGGTGACTTC. Translation: CASSLTGRRGDF.

This clonotype was seen at least ten times. The CDR3 is CASSPRLQGANGELFF. The CDR3 nucleotides read TGTGCCAGCAGCCCACGATTACAGGGGGCGAACGGGGAGCTGTTTTTT. The V and J genes are TRBV5-5 and TRBJ2-2; 9 nucleotides agree with TRBD1. The CDR3 length is 16 residues. CDR1 SGHKS and CDR2 YYEKEE come from the germline V gene (reference sequence). V was pared by 4 bases and J by 7 bases, with 11 bases of the junction left unmatched.

There are many counts of this clonotype. The rearrangement joins TRBV5-1 to TRBJ1-1, with D unclear. This CDR3 has 14 amino acids. V gave up 1 base and J gave up 6 bases, with 13 bases separating them. Germline CDR1 and CDR2: SGHRS and YFSETQ. In DNA, the CDR3 is TGCGCCAGCAGCTTGATCGGGAGTGCGGCTGAAGCTTTCTTT. Translated, it gives CASSLIGSAAEAFF. Complete variable domain (other parts from reference TRBV5-1 and TRBJ1-1): KAGVTQTPRYLIKTRGQQVTLSCSPISGHRSVSWYQQTPGQGLQFLFEYFSETQRNKGNFPGRFSGRQFSNSRSEMNVSTLELGDSALYLCASSLIGSAAEAFFGQGTRLTVV.

This clonotype was found a few times. This rearrangement joins TRBV20-1 to TRBJ1-1; D perhaps matches TRBD1 (5 bases). V shed 7 bases and J shed 5 bases, with 17 bases lying between them. CDR3 size: 13 residues. The germline V gene encodes CDR1 DFQATT and CDR2 SNEGSKA (reference sequence). The CDR3 here is CSVAPAGMTEAFF. In DNA form, the CDR3 reads TGCAGTGTCGCCCCGGCAGGGATGACTGAAGCTTTCTTT.

This clonotype appeared a few times. The chain combines TRBV5-1 with TRBJ2-7; either TRBD1 or TRBD2 may fit D (6 bases each). CDR1 SGHRS and CDR2 YFSETQ come from the germline V gene. With 0 bases removed from V and 6 bases from J, the gap between germline ends came to 7 bases. There are 12 residues in the CDR3. The CDR3 loop is CASSLEGGEQYF. In DNA form, the CDR3 reads TGCGCCAGCAGCTTGGAGGGGGGCGAGCAGTACTTC.